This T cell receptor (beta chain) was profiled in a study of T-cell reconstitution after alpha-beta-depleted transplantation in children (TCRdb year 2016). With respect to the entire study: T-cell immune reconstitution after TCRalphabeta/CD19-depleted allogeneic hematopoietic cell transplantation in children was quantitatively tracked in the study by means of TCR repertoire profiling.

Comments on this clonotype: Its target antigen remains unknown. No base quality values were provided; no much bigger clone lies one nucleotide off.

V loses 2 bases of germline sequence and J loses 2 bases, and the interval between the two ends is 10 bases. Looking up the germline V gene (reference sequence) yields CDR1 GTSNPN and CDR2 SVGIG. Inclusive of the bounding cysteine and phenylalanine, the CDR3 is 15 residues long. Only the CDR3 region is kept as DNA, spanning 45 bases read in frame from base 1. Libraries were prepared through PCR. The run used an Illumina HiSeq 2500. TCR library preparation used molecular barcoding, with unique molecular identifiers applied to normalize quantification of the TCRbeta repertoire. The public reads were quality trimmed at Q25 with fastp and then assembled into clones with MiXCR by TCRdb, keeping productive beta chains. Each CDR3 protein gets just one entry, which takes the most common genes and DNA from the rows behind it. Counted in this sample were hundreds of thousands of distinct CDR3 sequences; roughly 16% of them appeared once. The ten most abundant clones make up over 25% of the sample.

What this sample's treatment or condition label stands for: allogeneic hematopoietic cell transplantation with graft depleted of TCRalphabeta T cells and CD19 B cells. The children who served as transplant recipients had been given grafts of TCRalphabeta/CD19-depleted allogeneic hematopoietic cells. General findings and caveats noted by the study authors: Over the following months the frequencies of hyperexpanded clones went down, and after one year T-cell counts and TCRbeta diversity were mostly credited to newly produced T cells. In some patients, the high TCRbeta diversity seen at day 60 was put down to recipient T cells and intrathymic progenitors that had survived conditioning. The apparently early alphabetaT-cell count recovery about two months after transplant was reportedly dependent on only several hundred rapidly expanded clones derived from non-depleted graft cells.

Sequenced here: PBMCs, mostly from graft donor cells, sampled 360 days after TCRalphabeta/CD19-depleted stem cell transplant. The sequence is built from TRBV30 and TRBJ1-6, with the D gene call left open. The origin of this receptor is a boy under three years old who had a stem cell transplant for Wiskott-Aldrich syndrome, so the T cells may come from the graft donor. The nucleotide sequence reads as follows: TGTGCCTGGAGTCTTGAGTCTCCCTATAATTCACCCCTCCACTTT. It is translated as CAWSLESPYNSPLHF.